Listed below are T cell receptor beta chains from one sample, sequenced in a study of blood T cell repertoires in COVID-19. TCRdb keeps only in-frame clones here, not all; method: immunoSEQ multiplex PCR. Here the sample spans about 110,000 clones, 86% being singletons. Input material: peripheral blood. All receptors derive from a man aged 40-50 years with acute or convalescent COVID-19. CDR3s include the opening cysteine and the closing phenylalanine or tryptophan. Fields, in order: J gene, V gene, clone size, D gene, CDR3 protein, CDR3 DNA. The D gene is left open where the match is weak. Rows may omit the clone size; those that give it use once, few, many or a size class.

TRBJ1-3	TRBV30	.	.	CAWSVRGGAGNTIYF	TGTGCCTGGAGTGTAAGGGGGGGTGCTGGAAACACCATATATTTT
TRBJ2-1	TRBV27	.	TRBD2	CASSWAGGTYNEQFF	TGTGCCAGCAGTTGGGCGGGAGGTACCTACAATGAGCAGTTCTTC
TRBJ1-3	TRBV5-6	.	.	CASSRQSSGNTIYF	TGTGCCAGCAGTAGACAGAGCTCTGGAAACACCATATATTTT
TRBJ1-6	TRBV9	once	.	CASRGAGDSPLHF	TGTGCCAGCAGGGGAGCAGGGGATTCACCCCTCCACTTT
TRBJ1-1	TRBV6-5	.	.	CASRLRTEAFF	TGTGCCAGCAGGCTACGGACTGAAGCTTTCTTT
TRBJ1-1	TRBV6-5	.	.	CASSRTPTGNTEAFF	TGTGCCAGCAGCCGTACACCGACAGGGAACACTGAAGCTTTCTTT
TRBJ2-1	TRBV2	.	TRBD2	CASSGGRAGNEQFF	TGTGCCAGCAGTGGCGGGAGGGCCGGCAATGAGCAGTTCTTC
TRBJ1-1	TRBV6-5	.	.	CASRGDSLGTEAFF	TGTGCCAGCAGAGGGGACTCCCTGGGGACTGAAGCTTTCTTT
TRBJ2-5	TRBV7-2	.	.	CASSSRGPVQETQYF	TGTGCCAGCAGCTCCAGGGGACCCGTGCAGGAGACCCAGTACTTC
TRBJ2-3	TRBV7-8	.	.	CASSFRDSFTDTQYF	TGTGCCAGCAGCTTTAGGGACTCCTTCACAGATACGCAGTATTTT
TRBJ2-6	TRBV7-7	.	TRBD1	CASSLGGPGANVLTF	TGTGCTAGCAGCTTAGGGGGCCCTGGGGCCAACGTCCTGACTTTC
TRBJ1-1	TRBV10-3	.	.	CAISDSRNTEAFF	TGTGCCATCAGTGACTCCAGGAACACTGAAGCTTTCTTT
TRBJ2-2	TRBV3-1/TRBV3-2	.	TRBD2	CASSSSGINTGELFF	TGTGCCAGCAGCTCTAGCGGGATCAACACCGGGGAGCTGTTTTTT
TRBJ1-5	TRBV19	once	TRBD1	CASSIGQGAQPQHF	TGTGCCAGTAGTATTGGACAGGGCGCTCAGCCCCAGCATTTT
TRBJ1-6	TRBV5-1	.	TRBD1	CASSFGTGDSPLHF	TGCGCCAGCAGCTTCGGGACAGGGGATTCACCCCTCCACTTT
TRBJ1-1	TRBV20-1	.	.	CSASGGRNTEAFF	TGCAGTGCTAGTGGCGGGAGAAACACTGAAGCTTTCTTT
TRBJ1-2	TRBV19	.	.	CASCWTEGGYTF	TGTGCCAGTTGTTGGACCGAGGGCGGCTACACCTTC
TRBJ2-5	TRBV5-1	few	.	CASSSGLGAVYQETQYF	TGCGCCAGCAGCTCAGGACTGGGTGCCGTATACCAAGAGACCCAGTACTTC
TRBJ1-4	TRBV30	.	.	CAWSRGQSGKLFF	TGTGCCTGGAGTCGAGGACAGTCCGGAAAACTGTTTTTT
TRBJ2-1	TRBV5-1	.	TRBD2	CASSFRLAGVGDEQFF	TGCGCCAGCAGCTTTAGGCTAGCGGGAGTAGGAGATGAGCAGTTCTTC
TRBJ2-7	TRBV30	.	.	CAWSGRGGKHEQYF	TGTGCCTGGAGTGGACGAGGGGGTAAACACGAGCAGTACTTC